This entry lists 32 T cell receptor beta chains sequenced from one sample in a study of fetal regulatory T cell absence and autoimmunity. Repertoires were generated with immunoSEQ multiplex PCR, while TCRdb's copy carries only in-frame clones and drops some. The sample lists around 100,000 clones, 72% occurring once. The specimen was pancreas tissue. The receptors stem from a male donor with IPEX syndrome.

V is TRBV11-1 and J is TRBJ2-7; D possibly corresponds to TRBD1 (6 bases). The CDR3 loop spans 14 amino acids. V lost 6 bases to trimming and J lost 4 bases, with 16 bases between them. Germline V gives CDR1 SGHAT, CDR2 FQDESV (reference sequence). The CDR3 is CASSWTAFYYEQYF. Written as DNA, the CDR3 is TGTGCCAGCAGTTGGACAGCATTTTATTACGAGCAGTACTTC.

The chain joins TRBV5-1 to TRBJ1-2; TRBD1 is a possible D gene (6 bases). The CDR3 spans 13 residues. CDR1 SGHRS and CDR2 YFSETQ come from the germline V gene. Between the trimmed V and J ends, which lost 4 bases and 4 bases, there was a span of 11 bases. The CDR3 nucleotides are TGCGCCAGCAGCCTCGGACAGAGCTATGGCTACACCTTC. Protein product: CASSLGQSYGYTF.

The CDR3 region has the DNA TGTGCCAGCAGTTTACGGGGACTAGCGGGGACCCGAGGTACGCAGTATTTT. It specifies CASSLRGLAGTRGTQYF. The chain couples TRBV27 to TRBJ2-3; 13 bases fit TRBD2. CDR1 is MNHEY, CDR2 SMNVEV, per germline (reference sequence). The V gene end was trimmed by 2 bases and the J gene end by 8 bases; junction bases not matched to a gene: 10. The CDR3 loop spans 17 amino acids.

This chain joins TRBV11-2 and TRBJ2-5; 8 nucleotides line up with TRBD2. The V and J ends lost 1 base and 4 bases, in that order; junction bases with no gene match: 5. CDR1 and CDR2 from the germline V gene are SGHAT and FQNNGV. CDR3 length equals 15 residues. The CDR3 sequence: CASSLVLAGRETQYF. The CDR3, as DNA: TGTGCCAGCAGCTTAGTGTTAGCGGGACGAGAGACCCAGTACTTC.

This clone was detected a few times. The sample contains more than one DNA sequence encoding this CDR3. CDR3 region: CSARGGTEAFF. DNA of the CDR3: TGCAGTGCTAGAGGGGGCACTGAAGCTTTCTTT. The chain uses TRBV20-1 and TRBJ1-1; no reliable D call. V was shortened by 1 base and J by 4 bases, with 4 bases between the two germline ends. The V gene's germline CDR1 is DFQATT and CDR2 SNEGSKA (reference sequence). The CDR3 covers 11 residues.

The CDR3 nucleotides are TGCGCCAGCAGCTTAGCAGAGGGCTATGGCTACACCTTC. Protein sequence: CASSLAEGYGYTF. The rearrangement links TRBV5-1 to TRBJ1-2; D ambiguous. V lost 2 bases and J 4 bases, leaving 9 bases between the germline ends. The CDR3 spans 13 residues. Per the germline V gene, CDR1 is SGHRS and CDR2 is YFSETQ.

The chain joins TRBV5-4 to TRBJ2-1; TRBD2 matches at 14 bases. Germline CDR1 is SGHNT and CDR2 is YYREEE (reference sequence). CDR3 length: 19 amino acids. J gave up 0 bases and V 0 bases, and 5 bases lay outside the gene matches. In DNA form, the CDR3 reads TGTGCCAGCAGCTTGGGACTAGCGGGGGGGTGGAGCTCCTACAATGAGCAGTTCTTC. This sequence encodes CASSLGLAGGWSSYNEQFF.

This clone showed up just a few times. The chain carries TRBV5-4 and TRBJ1-6; 7 nucleotides agree with TRBD1. Germline-derived CDR1 and CDR2 are SGHNT and YYREEE (reference sequence). V was pared by 2 bases and J by 4 bases, with 3 bases of the junction left unmatched. The CDR3 consists of 15 residues. In nucleotides, the CDR3 is TGTGCCAGCAGCTTAGGGGGCAGTTATAATTCACCCCTCCACTTT. Translated: CASSLGGSYNSPLHF.

The chain combines TRBV7-6 with TRBJ2-7, with D possibly matching TRBD2 (5 bases). CDR3 length: 14 amino acids. Trimming removed 2 bases from V and 2 bases from J, with 10 bases in between. Germline loops: CDR1 SGHVS, CDR2 FNYEAQ. The CDR3 DNA sequence: TGTGCCAGCAGCTTAAGGACGGGGACCTACGAGCAGTACTTC. Its protein is CASSLRTGTYEQYF. The full variable domain, rest sourced from reference TRBV7-6 and TRBJ2-7, is GAGVSQSPRYKVTKRGQDVALRCDPISGHVSLYWYRQALGQGPEFLTYFNYEAQQDKSGLPNDRFSAERPEGSISTLTIQRTEQRDSAMYRCASSLRTGTYEQYFGPGTRLTVT.

This clone was picked up a small number of times. This sample also contains other DNA sequences that code for the same CDR3. The chain is built from TRBV9 and TRBJ1-5; D perhaps matches TRBD1 (5 bases). V was clipped by 0 bases and J by 1 base, with 5 bases between them. Germline values: CDR1 SGDLS, CDR2 YYNGEE. The CDR3 contains 14 residues. The CDR3 is CASSVGDSNQPQHF. For the CDR3, the DNA is TGTGCCAGCAGCGTAGGGGACAGCAATCAGCCCCAGCATTTT.

The rearrangement joins TRBV6-1 to TRBJ2-1; possibly TRBD2 for D (6 bases). Trimming left V 6 bases short and J 6 bases short, with 18 bases between. Germline V gene sequence: CDR1 MNHNS, CDR2 SASEGT. This CDR3 region has 15 residues. Here the CDR3 reads CASREGTIGFNEQFF. CDR3 bases: TGTGCCAGCAGGGAGGGAACAATCGGATTCAATGAGCAGTTCTTC.

This chain connects TRBV6-6 to TRBJ2-3; no definite D call. V was pared by 4 bases and J by 2 bases, with 10 bases between. Germline CDR1 is MNHNY and CDR2 is SVGAGI (reference sequence). The CDR3 has 14 residues. CDR3 loop: CASSSIGYTDTQYF. The CDR3 coding sequence is TGTGCCAGCAGTTCGATTGGGTACACAGATACGCAGTATTTT.

The rearrangement uses TRBV2 and TRBJ2-1; possible D gene TRBD2, 6 bases. Germline V lookup: CDR1 SNHLY, CDR2 FYNNEI. This CDR3 contains 15 residues. Trimming stripped 2 bases from V and 5 bases from J, with 13 bases between. Here the CDR3 DNA reads TGTGCCAGCAGTGAAACCCTAGCGAGGAACAATGAGCAGTTCTTC. It encodes CASSETLARNNEQFF.

CDR3 sequence reads: CASSRAGTGFFYEQYF. The CDR3 bases are TGCGCCAGCAGCCGGGCAGGGACAGGCTTCTTCTACGAGCAGTACTTC. The chain uses TRBV4-1 and TRBJ2-7, with 8 positions matching TRBD1. The CDR3 contains 16 residues. Per the germline V gene, CDR1 is MGHRA and CDR2 is YSYEKL. V shed 4 bases and J 3 bases; nucleotides not matched to a gene: 11.

The chain uses TRBV7-7 and TRBJ2-5; TRBD1 matches at 7 bases. V dropped 4 bases and J dropped 4; count of bases not matched to a gene: 9. The germline V gene has CDR1 SSHAT and CDR2 FNYEAQ (reference sequence). CDR3 length: 15 residues. CDR3 sequence reads: CASSSTPYRGETQYF. CDR3 DNA sequence: TGTGCCAGCAGCTCGACTCCCTACAGGGGAGAGACCCAGTACTTC.

The rearrangement joins TRBV27 to TRBJ2-7, with TRBD1 identical over 10 bases. CDR1 and CDR2 from the germline V gene are MNHEY and SMNVEV (reference sequence). The CDR3 runs 15 residues. The V gene end was trimmed by 4 bases and the J gene end by 3 bases; junction bases not matched to a gene: 6. CDR3 DNA: TGTGCCAGCAGTTCGATAGGGACAGGGGACTACGAGCAGTACTTC. Translation gives CASSSIGTGDYEQYF.

The chain uses TRBV4-3 and TRBJ2-4; weak D call: TRBD1 (5 bases). This CDR3 spans 14 amino acids. V lost 4 bases to trimming and J lost 9 bases, with 16 bases between them. Germline CDR1 LGHNA, CDR2 YSLEER. In DNA form, the CDR3 reads TGCGCCAGCAGCCCTGATATGCCTAGGGGCATTCAGTACTTC. It translates to CASSPDMPRGIQYF.

This clone was seen once. The rearrangement uses TRBV19 and TRBJ2-1; 9 bases line up with TRBD2. V shed 5 bases, J shed 7 bases, and the junction held 12 bases outside the gene matches. Looked up from germline, CDR1 is LNHDA and CDR2 is SQIVND (reference sequence). The CDR3 extends over 16 amino acids. In nucleotides, the CDR3 is TGTGCCAGTAGTTCCCGGCTAGCGGGAAGAAAAAATGAGCAGTTCTTC. Amino acid sequence: CASSSRLAGRKNEQFF.

This chain links TRBV5-4 with TRBJ1-2; D remains unclear. The CDR3 is 13 residues long. Germline V lookup: CDR1 SGHNT, CDR2 YYREEE (reference sequence). The germline V and J ends were trimmed by 0 bases and 13 bases, with 16 bases remaining between them. The CDR3 nucleotides read TGTGCCAGCAGCTTGGCATATGGATCCTTGACCACCTTC. It encodes CASSLAYGSLTTF.

The rearrangement joins TRBV27 to TRBJ1-5; 9 nucleotides agree with TRBD1. The CDR3 is 14 residues long. The germline V gene has CDR1 MNHEY and CDR2 SMNVEV (reference sequence). Losses at the gene ends were 3 bases for V and 7 bases for J; bases not matched to a gene: 4. CDR3 sequence reads: CASSLGQGRQPQHF. For the CDR3, the DNA is TGTGCCAGCAGTTTGGGACAGGGTAGGCAGCCCCAGCATTTT.

The chain combines TRBV27 with TRBJ1-6; D call uncertain. Germline values: CDR1 MNHEY, CDR2 SMNVEV (reference sequence). Between the trimmed V and J ends, which lost 3 bases and 10 bases, there was a span of 7 bases. CDR3 length equals 12 residues. The CDR3 nucleotides are TGTGCCAGCAGTTTTTCGGGATCACCCCTCCACTTT. It codes for CASSFSGSPLHF.

The chain carries TRBV7-9 and TRBJ2-3, with TRBD2 identical over 8 bases. Trimming at V came to 4 bases and at J to 4 bases, leaving 10 bases not matched to a gene. This CDR3 spans 16 amino acids. Germline V lookup: CDR1 SEHNR, CDR2 FQNEAQ (reference sequence). This chain's CDR3 is CASSSVGLGVPDTQYF. CDR3 bases: TGTGCCAGCAGCTCCGTGGGACTAGGGGTCCCAGATACGCAGTATTTT.

This rearrangement joins TRBV30 to TRBJ2-6; D is ambiguous. The germline V and J ends were trimmed by 1 base and 0 bases, with 4 bases remaining between them. CDR3 length: 14 residues. Germline V gene lookup returns CDR1 GTSNPN and CDR2 SVGIG (reference sequence). The CDR3 sequence: CAWSGGSGANVLTF. DNA for the CDR3: TGTGCCTGGAGTGGGGGCTCTGGGGCCAACGTCCTGACTTTC.

The V gene is TRBV4-1, the J gene TRBJ1-1; possibly TRBD1 for D (6 bases). The V end lost 2 bases, the J end lost 1 base, and 14 bases lay between the germline ends. The germline CDR1 and CDR2 sequences are MGHRA and YSYEKL. The CDR3 contains 16 residues. Written as DNA, the CDR3 is TGCGCCAGCAGCCAACGGGGGCGCGTCAGGAACACTGAAGCTTTCTTT. Its translation: CASSQRGRVRNTEAFF.

This sequence joins TRBV10-3 and TRBJ2-1; D is possibly TRBD2 (5 bases). Germline loops: CDR1 ENHRY, CDR2 SYGVKD. Trimming took 6 bases from V and 0 from J, leaving 12 bases between them. The CDR3 length is 15 residues. The CDR3 nucleotides are TGTGCCATCAGGGCTAGCAGAGGCTCCTACAATGAGCAGTTCTTC. Protein product: CAIRASRGSYNEQFF.

This clone was seen a single time. The J gene is TRBJ1-2, the V gene TRBV11-3; D not resolved. The germline CDR1 and CDR2 sequences are SGHNT and YENEEA. The CDR3 consists of 14 residues. V was clipped by 1 base and J by 6 bases, with 12 bases between them. The CDR3 DNA reads as TGTGCCAGCAGCTTAGGTTGGGCCCTGGATGGCTACACCTTC. Translated: CASSLGWALDGYTF. Supplemented by reference TRBV11-3 and TRBJ1-2, the full variable domain reads EAGVVQSPRYKIIEKKQPVAFWCNPISGHNTLYWYLQNLGQGPELLIRYENEEAVDDSQLPKDRFSAERLKGVDSTLKIQPAELGDSAVYLCASSLGWALDGYTFGSGTRLTVV.

In its sample, this clone was seen a few times. The chain is built from TRBV2 and TRBJ2-5, with 14 bases identical to TRBD2. The germline V gene encodes CDR1 SNHLY and CDR2 FYNNEI. Trimming at V came to 3 bases and at J to 3 bases, leaving 6 bases not matched to a gene. The CDR3 spans 17 residues. The CDR3 reads CASSEGPGLAGEETQYF. The CDR3 DNA reads TGTGCCAGCAGTGAGGGGCCGGGACTAGCGGGGGAAGAGACCCAGTACTTC.

The genes are TRBV6-1 and TRBJ2-7; D is undetermined. V was cut by 3 bases and J by 1 base, with 13 bases left in between. Germline lookup yields CDR1 MNHNS and CDR2 SASEGT. The CDR3 is made up of 15 amino acids. The CDR3 DNA reads TGTGCCAGCAGTGATAGGACGGACCCTTCCTACGAGCAGTACTTC. Translated: CASSDRTDPSYEQYF.

The J gene is TRBJ1-2, the V gene TRBV10-3; D gene uncertain. V lost 5 bases and J 4 bases, leaving 11 bases between the germline ends. Looked up from germline, CDR1 is ENHRY and CDR2 is SYGVKD. This CDR3 is 13 amino acids long. CDR3 amino acids: CAISSPAPYGYTF. For the CDR3, the DNA is TGTGCCATCAGTTCCCCGGCGCCCTATGGCTACACCTTC.

The CDR3 region has the DNA TGTGCCAGTAGTATGGGGGGGAATGAGCAGTTCTTC. Amino acids: CASSMGGNEQFF. The chain carries TRBV19 and TRBJ2-1; 7 positions match TRBD2. The CDR3 loop spans 12 amino acids. From germline, CDR1 is LNHDA and CDR2 SQIVND (reference sequence). Unmatched junction bases numbered 0, after V lost 3 bases and J lost 7 bases.

This clone was observed a single time. The CDR3 is CASSGQAGANVLTF. CDR3 in DNA: TGTGCCAGTAGTGGACAGGCTGGGGCCAACGTCCTGACTTTC. The genes are TRBV19 and TRBJ2-6, with 7 bases lining up with TRBD1. J lost 2 bases, V lost 5 bases, and 0 bases had no gene match. The CDR3 length is 14 residues. Germline V gene data show CDR1 as LNHDA and CDR2 as SQIVND (reference sequence).

CDR3 loop: CASSQDGDTQYF. The DNA for the CDR3 is TGTGCCAGCAGCCAAGATGGGGATACGCAGTATTTT. The chain has TRBV14 and TRBJ2-3; D call uncertain. V was clipped by 0 bases and J by 6 bases, with 4 bases between them. CDR3 length: 12 amino acids. Germline lookup yields CDR1 SGHDN and CDR2 FVKESK.